These T cell receptor beta chains were read from a single sample in a study of chemoradiotherapy in HPV16-positive cancers. TCRdb's table, derived via immunoSEQ multiplex PCR, lists solely in-frame clones and lacks some. The sample contains about 12,000 clones, roughly four fifths of which appear only once. Sampling took place from a patient who underwent chemoradiotherapy. The receptors derive from a human donor with HPV-associated anogenital cancer. The CDR3 runs from the conserved cysteine through the conserved F or W. A D gene is named only where the DNA matches it firmly. The size entry is marked missing in some rows and otherwise reads once, few, many or a size class.

NA NA TRBJ2-5 TRBV2 TGTGCCAGCAGTATGCAGGGCATCCAAGAGACCCAGTACTTC CASSMQGIQETQYF
NA few TRBJ1-3 TRBV9 TGTGCCAGCAGCGTAGGACCGAAGGGTGGAAACACCATATATTTT CASSVGPKGGNTIYF
TRBD1 NA TRBJ2-2 TRBV29-1 TGCAGCGTTGCAAGACAGGGGGCGGACACCGGGGAGCTGTTTTTT CSVARQGADTGELFF
NA NA TRBJ2-3 TRBV7-9 TGTGCCAGCAGCTTAGGCGGTACAGATACGCAGTATTTT CASSLGGTDTQYF
TRBD2 NA TRBJ2-7 TRBV6-1 TGTGCCAGCAGCGCTAGCGGGTTCGGTTCTTACGAGCAGTACTTC CASSASGFGSYEQYF
NA NA TRBJ2-7 TRBV7-9 TGTGCCAGCAGTCGTCTAGCGCTGTCTGGGGGGGAGCAGTACTTC CASSRLALSGGEQYF
NA few TRBJ1-5 TRBV2 TGTGCCAGCAGTGTCGGGGGCCAGGGCCAGCCCCAGCATTTT CASSVGGQGQPQHF
TRBD1 NA TRBJ2-7 TRBV5-4 TGTGCCAGCAGCCGCGACAGGGTCAACGAGCAGTACTTC CASSRDRVNEQYF
NA NA TRBJ1-1 TRBV18 TGTGCCAGCTCAGCAGATATGGGGAACACTGAAGCTTTCTTT CASSADMGNTEAFF
TRBD1 NA TRBJ2-7 TRBV5-6 TGTGCCAGCAGTAGAACCGGGACAGGGATCGACGAGCAGTACTTC CASSRTGTGIDEQYF
NA few TRBJ1-5 TRBV6-5 TGTGCCAGCAGCAAGGGACGGACCAATCAGCCCCAGCATTTT CASSKGRTNQPQHF
TRBD1 NA TRBJ1-2 TRBV5-1 TGCGCCAGCAGCTTGGGGGGACAGGGAGGTAACTATGGCTACACCTTC CASSLGGQGGNYGYTF
NA NA TRBJ1-4 TRBV4-2 TGTGCCAGCAGCCAAGACCCGGGGAGGGATGAAAAACTGTTTTTT CASSQDPGRDEKLFF
NA NA TRBJ2-7 TRBV2 TGTGCCAGCAGTGGCTCGGGACCTTACGAGCAGTACTTC CASSGSGPYEQYF
NA NA TRBJ2-7 TRBV28 TGTGCCAGCAGTTTATCACAAGACTACGAGCAGTACTTC CASSLSQDYEQYF
NA NA TRBJ2-3 TRBV7-9 TGTGCCAGCAGCTCATCAGTGACAGATACGCAGTATTTT CASSSSVTDTQYF
TRBD1 NA TRBJ1-4 TRBV5-1 TGCGCCAGCAGCCTAGCCGGGACAGGGGGGGAAAAACTGTTTTTT CASSLAGTGGEKLFF
NA NA TRBJ2-3 TRBV7-2 TGTGCCAGCAGCTTAGTCGGGGACGTCACAGATACGCAGTATTTT CASSLVGDVTDTQYF
NA NA TRBJ1-6 TRBV5-8 TGTGCCAGCAGCTCCCGAGACAGAAATTCACCCCTCCACTTT CASSSRDRNSPLHF
NA NA TRBJ2-7 TRBV28 TGTGCCAGCAGTCACGATAGGTCGCAGGTAATTACCTACGAGCAGTACTTC CASSHDRSQVITYEQYF
TRBD1 NA TRBJ2-7 TRBV11-2 TGTGCCAGCAGCCTCCCGACAGGGGTTCGACCCTACGAGCAGTACTTC CASSLPTGVRPYEQYF
NA NA TRBJ1-5 TRBV6-1 TGTGCCAGCAGTGAAGATCATACCCAGCATTTT CASSEDHTQHF
NA NA TRBJ1-5 TRBV15 TGTGCCACCAGCATGTTGGGAGAGGATCAGCCCCAGCATTTT CATSMLGEDQPQHF
NA NA TRBJ2-2 TRBV7-9 TGTGCCAGCAGCACAAGGGGGGCCACCGGGGAGCTGTTTTTT CASSTRGATGELFF
NA NA TRBJ2-3 TRBV10-3 TGTGCCTCCTGGGGGGCCGGAGATACGCAGTATTTT CASWGAGDTQYF
TRBD1 NA TRBJ2-3 TRBV2 TGTGCCAGCCGGGACAGGGTCTTCACAGATACGCAGTATTTT CASRDRVFTDTQYF